This TCR beta chain appears in the sequencing data of a study of control samples from healthy donors and cancer patients. Clones were read by immunoSEQ multiplex PCR, and TCRdb kept only the in-frame ones, dropping some. Among about 120,000 clones listed, 93% were seen once. This receptor was taken from a man younger than 40 in good health. Sequencing used blood.

In DNA, the CDR3 is TGTGCCAGCAGCCAAGAGGGATCGGGGCCACAAGAGACCCAGTACTTC. Encoded protein: CASSQEGSGPQETQYF. The chain recombines TRBV4-2 with TRBJ2-5; D tentatively fits TRBD1 or TRBD2 (5 bases each). The CDR3 has 16 amino acids. Germline V CDR1 and CDR2: LGHNA, YNFKEQ. V lost 0 bases and J lost 2, with 13 bases in between.